Sequencing of this TCR beta chain was carried out in a study of identical twins. Broader study findings: Out-of-frame beta sequences exhibited a weaker degree of excess twin sharing. Clonotypes of the beta chain that were abundant in cord blood carried fewer insertions (memory repertoires showed none).

Germline loops: CDR1 MGHRA, CDR2 YSYEKL. This CDR3 contains 14 residues. V lost 3 bases to trimming and J lost 5 bases; unmatched junction nucleotides: 5. Using its own MiXCR run on the 5' RACE reads, TCRdb lists one record per CDR3 protein. The sample holds about 690,000 distinct CDR3 sequences, roughly 6.2% seen once. This clonotype was counted at least ten times. Its antigen is unknown. Sequencing was carried out using naive T cells sorted from blood. The clonotype was recovered from a man aged 18 to 30 in good health. The chain is built from TRBV4-1 and TRBJ2-3; 7 nucleotides agree with TRBD1. This CDR3 reads CASSHRTGQDTQYF. CDR3 bases: TGCGCCAGCAGCCACCGGACAGGTCAAGATACGCAGTATTTT.